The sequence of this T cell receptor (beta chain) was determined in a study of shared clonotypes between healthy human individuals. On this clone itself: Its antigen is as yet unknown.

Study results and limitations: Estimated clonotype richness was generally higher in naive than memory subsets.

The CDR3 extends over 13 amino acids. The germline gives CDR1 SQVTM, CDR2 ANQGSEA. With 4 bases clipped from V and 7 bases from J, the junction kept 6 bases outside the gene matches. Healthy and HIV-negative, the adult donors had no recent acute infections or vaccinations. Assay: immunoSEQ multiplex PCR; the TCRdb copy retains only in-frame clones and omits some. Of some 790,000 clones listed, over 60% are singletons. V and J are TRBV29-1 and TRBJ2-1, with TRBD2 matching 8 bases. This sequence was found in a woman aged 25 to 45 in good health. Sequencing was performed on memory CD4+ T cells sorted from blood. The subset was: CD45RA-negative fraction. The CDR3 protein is CSVGLAWGNEQFF. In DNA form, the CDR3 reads TGCAGCGTTGGACTAGCGTGGGGGAATGAGCAGTTCTTC.